Given below is one TCR beta chain in context. Its specificity is unknown. Each of the donors was a healthy adult who was HIV-negative and had not had a recent acute infection or vaccination. Germline V gene sequence: CDR1 MNHNS, CDR2 SASEGT. Deletions cut 2 bases from V and 5 bases from J, with 18 bases between. This CDR3 region has 16 residues. This table comes from immunoSEQ multiplex PCR, and its TCRdb copy is limited to in-frame clones, with some not included. In the table there are about 2.4 million clones, approximately 94% of which are singletons. The data are from a study of shared clonotypes between healthy human individuals. Study-level results: Clonotype sharing across four donors was observed for around 5% of naive CD4 clonotypes. Rarefaction revealed incomplete sorted-subset sequencing despite large depth. Tissue TCR repertoires likely differ from these blood-only repertoires.

This chain joins TRBV6-1 and TRBJ1-1; D possibly corresponds to TRBD1 (6 bases). Sequencing input: naive CD4+ T cells from PBMCs. Noted subset: CD45RA+ positively selected. The TCR sequence derives from a young man in good health. Some clones in this sample may be carry-over from other donors' samples. In nucleotides, the CDR3 is TGTGCCAGCAGTGAAAAGGATCGGGGGGCGCGGACTGAAGCTTTCTTT. Translated: CASSEKDRGARTEAFF.